This T cell receptor beta chain derives from a study of neoadjuvant nivolumab and ipilimumab in lung cancer. Trimming took 2 bases from V and 3 from J, leaving 17 bases between them. The CDR3 is 16 amino acids. Germline lookup yields CDR1 GTSNPN and CDR2 SVGIG (reference sequence). Produced via immunoSEQ multiplex PCR; TCRdb's table is partial and in-frame only. The sample lists about 29,000 clones, approximately 83% occurring once. The V gene is TRBV30, the J gene TRBJ1-5; D is unclear. The sample here was tumor tissue, taken after neoadjuvant nivolumab, alone or with ipilimumab, at or shortly before surgery. This TCR was sampled from an adult with non-small cell lung cancer. This CDR3 is CAWSPATAKNNQPQHF. Written as DNA, the CDR3 is TGTGCCTGGAGTCCCGCAACAGCAAAAAACAATCAGCCCCAGCATTTT.